Described below is a single T cell receptor beta chain sequence and its context. The sample is drawn from a study of blood T cell repertoires in COVID-19. Background on the study: The study drew acute and convalescent COVID-19 samples from the United States, Italy and Spain. From T cells, B-cell-depleted T cells, or PBMCs came the material, which was cDNA or gDNA.

Authors' analysis steps: Cell counts per sample came from amplifying reference gene primers. Profiling relied on immunoSEQ multiplex PCR, and the TCRdb table lists in-frame clones only, not all of them. The DNA gave D and trimming, while V, J and clone size come from that table. The sample holds 60,000 to 70,000 clones, around 90% seen once. Germline assignment: CDR1 LNHDA and CDR2 SQIVND (reference sequence). CDR3 length: 15 amino acids. V gave up 5 bases and J gave up 0 bases, with 13 bases separating them. This sequence was found in a woman older than 75 with active COVID-19. Material for sequencing was peripheral blood. The chain links TRBV19 to TRBJ1-1, with D possibly matching TRBD1 (5 bases). The CDR3 here is CASSPRQIMNTEAFF. CDR3 DNA: TGTGCCAGTAGTCCCCGACAGATCATGAACACTGAAGCTTTCTTT.